The source of this T cell receptor (beta chain) is a study of blood T cell repertoires in COVID-19. Study overall: Nucleic acid was either cDNA or gDNA, and it came from T cells, B-cell-depleted T cells, or PBMCs.

Participants, 18 to 89 years old, spanned some 23 US areas. The study counted Cohort 3 donors as recovered given two negative PCRs, clearance, or symptom resolution. Germline loops: CDR1 MNHNY, CDR2 SVGAGI (reference sequence). V was pared by 4 bases and J by 3 bases, with 4 bases of the junction left unmatched. The CDR3 is 14 residues long. As processed by the authors: From reference gene primer amplification, estimates of nucleated cell counts were derived. This table comes from immunoSEQ multiplex PCR, and its TCRdb copy is limited to in-frame clones, with some not included. From that table come the V and J calls and clone size; the DNA was used to work out D and trimming. The sample carries 240,000 or so clones, around 86% recorded once.

Sequenced: PBMCs or T cells enriched from blood (not recorded which). V gene TRBV6-6 combines with J gene TRBJ1-1; 8 nucleotides match TRBD1. The receptor was derived from a woman aged 45-65 years who had recovered from COVID-19. The CDR3 here is CASSSQGADTEAFF. In DNA form, the CDR3 reads TGTGCCAGCAGTTCCCAGGGGGCGGACACTGAAGCTTTCTTT.